This T cell receptor beta chain was observed in a study of blood T cell repertoires in COVID-19 (dated by TCRdb to 2018 to 2020). Notes on the research overall: The collaborator samples originated in the United States, Italy and Spain and spanned the acute and convalescent phases of COVID-19. The material from the prospective study consisted of cDNA or gDNA derived from T cells, B-cell-depleted T cells, or PBMCs. Subjects who had been exposed to COVID-19, were actively infected with it, or had recovered from it provided the deeply sampled blood TCRbeta repertoires that made up the dataset. A freely available public database, intended as a resource for researchers studying the immune response to SARS-CoV-2, is where the repertoires were released. The samples were drawn from the first 160 participants of the ongoing ImmuneRACE study and from roughly 1,300 subjects provided by 6 global collaborators. Sample metadata almost always included a de-identified subject ID, COVID-19 status, age in years and sex. Where available, HLA class I and class II types were taken from metadata supplied by the sample provider and were not determined by assay-based typing.

With regard to this clone: The antigen this receptor binds is unknown. A junction boundary mismatches the germline segment, possibly from a read error.

The immunoSEQ Assay, a bias-controlled multiplex PCR, was used to amplify TCRbeta CDR3 regions from genomic DNA. On the authors' methods: The number of nucleated cells in each sample was estimated from the amplification of reference gene primers within the assay. To quantify the absolute abundance of each unique TCRbeta CDR3 rearrangement, sequence reads were collapsed and filtered. For each sample, productive Simpson clonality was calculated as the square root of Simpson's diversity index over productive rearrangements. Imported from immuneACCESS, the table was reduced by TCRdb to in-frame sequences with V and J called. These copies leave out some clones; in studies compared against another copy, an unresolved V gene accounts for under half, and the cause of the remainder is not known. V and J calls and clone size are as listed in that table; D and trimming were resolved from the DNA. Recorded for this sample are fewer than 200,000 clones; about 80% of them occurred a single time. The top ten clonotypes cover around 7.9% of the sample.

Study-level results and caveats: How much clinical and demographic metadata was included differed by source and by participant, and the metadata was provided uncurated.

Whole blood was collected in K2EDTA tubes by collaborating institutions according to the institutions' own protocols. For TCRbeta analysis, collaborator samples were shipped as frozen whole blood, as isolated PBMCs, or as DNA extracted from either sample type. CDR1 and CDR2, per the germline V gene, are SGHTA and FQGNSA. The CDR3, from cysteine to phenylalanine, totals 14 residues. The DNA shown is the 42-base CDR3, in frame from base 1. The receptor was derived from a woman between 45 and 60 years old with active or convalescent COVID-19. Specimen: peripheral blood. The chain joins TRBV7-2 to TRBJ2-5, and perhaps TRBD2 as D gene, on 5 matching bases. The sequence in DNA is TGTGCCAGCAGCTTGGTAGCAGGTGGGGAGAGCCAGTACTTC. This sequence encodes CASSLVAGGESQYF.